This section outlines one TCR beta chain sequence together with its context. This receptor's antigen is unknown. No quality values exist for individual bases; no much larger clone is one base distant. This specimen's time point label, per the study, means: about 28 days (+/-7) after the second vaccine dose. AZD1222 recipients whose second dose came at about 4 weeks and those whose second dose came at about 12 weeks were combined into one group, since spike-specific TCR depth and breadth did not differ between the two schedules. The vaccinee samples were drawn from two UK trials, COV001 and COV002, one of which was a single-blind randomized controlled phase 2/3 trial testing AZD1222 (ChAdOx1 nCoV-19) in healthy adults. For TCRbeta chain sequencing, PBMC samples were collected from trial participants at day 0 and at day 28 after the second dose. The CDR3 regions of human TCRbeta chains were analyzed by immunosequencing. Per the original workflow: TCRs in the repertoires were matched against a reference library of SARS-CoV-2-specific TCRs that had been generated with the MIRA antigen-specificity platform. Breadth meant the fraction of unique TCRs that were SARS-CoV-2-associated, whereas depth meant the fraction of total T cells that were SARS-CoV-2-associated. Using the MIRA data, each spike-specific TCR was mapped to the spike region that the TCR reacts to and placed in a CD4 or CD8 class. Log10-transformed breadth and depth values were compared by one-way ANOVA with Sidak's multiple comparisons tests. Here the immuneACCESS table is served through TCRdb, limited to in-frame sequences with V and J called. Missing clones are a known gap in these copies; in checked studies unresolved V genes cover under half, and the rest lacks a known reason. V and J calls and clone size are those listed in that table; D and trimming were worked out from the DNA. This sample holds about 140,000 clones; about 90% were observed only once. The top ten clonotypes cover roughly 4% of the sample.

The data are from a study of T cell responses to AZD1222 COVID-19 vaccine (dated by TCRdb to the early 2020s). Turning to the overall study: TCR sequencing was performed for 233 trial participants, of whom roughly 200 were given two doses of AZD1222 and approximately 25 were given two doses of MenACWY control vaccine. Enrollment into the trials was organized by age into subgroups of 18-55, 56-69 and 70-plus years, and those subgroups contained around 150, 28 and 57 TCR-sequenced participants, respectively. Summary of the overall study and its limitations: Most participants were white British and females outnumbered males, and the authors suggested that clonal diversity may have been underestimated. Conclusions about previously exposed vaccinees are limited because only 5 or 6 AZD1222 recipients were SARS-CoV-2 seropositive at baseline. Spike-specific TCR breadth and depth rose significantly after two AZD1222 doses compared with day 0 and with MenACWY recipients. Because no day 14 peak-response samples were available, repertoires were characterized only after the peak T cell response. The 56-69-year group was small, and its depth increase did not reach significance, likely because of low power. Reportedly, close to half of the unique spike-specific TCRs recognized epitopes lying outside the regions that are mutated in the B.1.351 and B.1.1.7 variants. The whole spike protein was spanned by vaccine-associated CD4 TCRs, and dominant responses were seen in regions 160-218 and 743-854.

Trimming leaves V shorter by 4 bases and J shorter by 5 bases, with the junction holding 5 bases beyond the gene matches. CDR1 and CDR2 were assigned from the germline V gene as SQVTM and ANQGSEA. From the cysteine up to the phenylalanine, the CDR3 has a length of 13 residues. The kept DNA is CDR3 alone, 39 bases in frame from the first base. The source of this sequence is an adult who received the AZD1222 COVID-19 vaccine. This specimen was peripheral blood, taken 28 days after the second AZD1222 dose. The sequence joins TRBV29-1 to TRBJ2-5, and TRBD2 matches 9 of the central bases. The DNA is TGCAGCGTTGTGATAACTAGCGGGGAGACCCAGTACTTC. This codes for CSVVITSGETQYF.